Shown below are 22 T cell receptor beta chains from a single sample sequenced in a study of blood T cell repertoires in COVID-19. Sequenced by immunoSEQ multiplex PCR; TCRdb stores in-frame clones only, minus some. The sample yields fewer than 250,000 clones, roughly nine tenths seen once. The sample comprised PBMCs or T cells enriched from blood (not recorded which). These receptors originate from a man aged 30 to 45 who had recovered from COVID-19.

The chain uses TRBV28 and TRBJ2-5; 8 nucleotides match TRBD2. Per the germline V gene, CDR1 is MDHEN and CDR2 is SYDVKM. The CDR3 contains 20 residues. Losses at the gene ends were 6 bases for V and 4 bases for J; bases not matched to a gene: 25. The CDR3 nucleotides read TGTGCCAGCAGCTCCTCTCCGGGAGGGATTGGAAGATGGGTGGGAGAGACCCAGTACTTC. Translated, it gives CASSSSPGGIGRWVGETQYF.

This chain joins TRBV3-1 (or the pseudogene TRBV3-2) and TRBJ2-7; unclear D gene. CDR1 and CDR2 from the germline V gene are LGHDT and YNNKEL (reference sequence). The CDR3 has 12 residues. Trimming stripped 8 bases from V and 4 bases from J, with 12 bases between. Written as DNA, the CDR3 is TGTGCCAGCGGTATTGAGTCGTACGAGCAGTACTTC. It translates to CASGIESYEQYF.

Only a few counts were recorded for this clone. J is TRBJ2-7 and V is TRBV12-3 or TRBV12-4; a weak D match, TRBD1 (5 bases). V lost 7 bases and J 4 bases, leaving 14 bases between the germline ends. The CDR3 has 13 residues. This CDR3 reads CASTTTERYEQYF. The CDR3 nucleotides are TGTGCCAGCACCACGACAGAGAGGTACGAGCAGTACTTC.

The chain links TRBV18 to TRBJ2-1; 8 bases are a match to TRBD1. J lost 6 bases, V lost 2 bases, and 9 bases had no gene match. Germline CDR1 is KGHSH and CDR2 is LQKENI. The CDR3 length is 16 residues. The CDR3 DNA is TGTGCCAGCTCACCATTCTCCGGACAGGGCCCCAATGAGCAGTTCTTC. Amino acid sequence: CASSPFSGQGPNEQFF.

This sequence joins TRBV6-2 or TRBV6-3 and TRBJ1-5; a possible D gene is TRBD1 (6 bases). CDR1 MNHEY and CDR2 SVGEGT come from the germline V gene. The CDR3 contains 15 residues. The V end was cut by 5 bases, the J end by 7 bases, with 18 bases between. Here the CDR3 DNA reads TGTGCCAGCAGTAATCGGGACATCACCCACCAGCCCCAGCATTTT. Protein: CASSNRDITHQPQHF.

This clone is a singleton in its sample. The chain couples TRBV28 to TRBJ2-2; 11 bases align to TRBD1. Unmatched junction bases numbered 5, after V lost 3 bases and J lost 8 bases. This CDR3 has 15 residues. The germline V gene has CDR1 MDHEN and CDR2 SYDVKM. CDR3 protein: CASSFPGTGGGELFF. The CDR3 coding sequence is TGTGCCAGCAGTTTCCCCGGGACAGGGGGTGGGGAGCTGTTTTTT.

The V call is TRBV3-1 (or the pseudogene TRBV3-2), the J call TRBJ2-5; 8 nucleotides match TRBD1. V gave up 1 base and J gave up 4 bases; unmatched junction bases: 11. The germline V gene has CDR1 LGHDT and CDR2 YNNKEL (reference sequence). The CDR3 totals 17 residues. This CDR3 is CASSQGLAGGVGETQYF. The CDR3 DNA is TGTGCCAGCAGCCAAGGACTCGCAGGGGGCGTCGGAGAGACCCAGTACTTC.

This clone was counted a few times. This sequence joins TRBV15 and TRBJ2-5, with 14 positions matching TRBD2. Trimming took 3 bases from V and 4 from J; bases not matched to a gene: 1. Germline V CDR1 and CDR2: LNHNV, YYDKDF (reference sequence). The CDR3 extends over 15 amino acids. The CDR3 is CATSRTSGGAETQYF. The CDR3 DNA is TGTGCCACCAGCAGGACTAGCGGGGGGGCAGAGACCCAGTACTTC.

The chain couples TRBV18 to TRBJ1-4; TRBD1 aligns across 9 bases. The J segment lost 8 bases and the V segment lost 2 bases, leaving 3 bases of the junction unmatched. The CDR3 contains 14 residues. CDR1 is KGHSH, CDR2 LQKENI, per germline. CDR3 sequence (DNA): TGTGCCAGCTCACCAGGACAGGGGAACGAAAAACTGTTTTTT. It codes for CASSPGQGNEKLFF. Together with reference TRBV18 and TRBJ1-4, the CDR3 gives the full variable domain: NAGVMQNPRHLVRRRGQEARLRCSPMKGHSHVYWYRQLPEEGLKFMVYLQKENIIDESGMPKERFSAEFPKEGPSILRIQQVVRGDSAAYFCASSPGQGNEKLFFGSGTQLSVL.

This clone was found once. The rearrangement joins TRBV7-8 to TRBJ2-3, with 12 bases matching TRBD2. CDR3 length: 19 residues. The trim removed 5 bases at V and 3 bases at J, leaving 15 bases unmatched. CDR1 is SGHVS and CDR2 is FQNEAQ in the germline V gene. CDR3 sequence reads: CASSPKLASGGANTDTQYF. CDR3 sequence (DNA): TGTGCCAGCAGCCCCAAGCTAGCTAGCGGGGGGGCCAATACAGATACGCAGTATTTT.

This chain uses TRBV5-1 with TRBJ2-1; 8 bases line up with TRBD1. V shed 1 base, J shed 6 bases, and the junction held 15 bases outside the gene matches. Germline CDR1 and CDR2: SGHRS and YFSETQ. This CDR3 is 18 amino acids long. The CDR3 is CASSLWGTGGSSSNEQFF. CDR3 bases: TGCGCCAGCAGCTTGTGGGGGACAGGTGGCAGTAGCTCCAATGAGCAGTTCTTC.

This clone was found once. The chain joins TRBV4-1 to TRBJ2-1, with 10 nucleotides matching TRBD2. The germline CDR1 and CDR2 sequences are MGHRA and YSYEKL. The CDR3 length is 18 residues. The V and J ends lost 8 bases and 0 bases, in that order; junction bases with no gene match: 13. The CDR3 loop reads CASARGLAGVGSYNEQFF. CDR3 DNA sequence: TGCGCCAGCGCCCGTGGGCTAGCGGGAGTGGGCTCCTACAATGAGCAGTTCTTC.

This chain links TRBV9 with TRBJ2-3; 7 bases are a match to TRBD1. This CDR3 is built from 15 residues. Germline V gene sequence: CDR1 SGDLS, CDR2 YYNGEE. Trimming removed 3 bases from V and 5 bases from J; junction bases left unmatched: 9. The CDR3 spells CASSGDRVPGDTQYF. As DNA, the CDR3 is TGTGCCAGCAGCGGTGACAGGGTCCCCGGAGATACGCAGTATTTT. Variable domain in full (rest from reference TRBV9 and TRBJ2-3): DSGVTQTPKHLITATGQRVTLRCSPRSGDLSVYWYQQSLDQGLQFLIQYYNGEERAKGNILERFSAQQFPDLHSELNLSSLELGDSALYFCASSGDRVPGDTQYFGPGTRLTVL.

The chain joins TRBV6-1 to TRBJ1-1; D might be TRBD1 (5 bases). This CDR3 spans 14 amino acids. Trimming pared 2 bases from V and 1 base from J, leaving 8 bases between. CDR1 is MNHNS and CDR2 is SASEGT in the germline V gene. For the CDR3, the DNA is TGTGCCAGCAGTGAAAGGAGGGGGAACACTGAAGCTTTCTTT. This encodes CASSERRGNTEAFF.

The CDR3 nucleotides read TGTGCCAGCAGATCTGAGGGCGTTTACGAGCAGTACTTC. The encoded protein is CASRSEGVYEQYF. The chain couples TRBV6-6 to TRBJ2-7, with a possible D match to TRBD2 (5 bases). CDR1 and CDR2 (germline): MNHNY, SVGAGI (reference sequence). The CDR3 contains 13 residues. The V gene lost 6 bases and the J gene lost 4 bases, with 13 bases spanning the gap.

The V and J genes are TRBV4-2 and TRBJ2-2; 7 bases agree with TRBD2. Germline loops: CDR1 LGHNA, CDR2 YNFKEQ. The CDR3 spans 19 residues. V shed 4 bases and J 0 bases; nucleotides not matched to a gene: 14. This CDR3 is CASSPRGVGGTTNTGELFF. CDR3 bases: TGTGCCAGCAGCCCCCGCGGAGTCGGGGGGACGACGAACACCGGGGAGCTGTTTTTT.

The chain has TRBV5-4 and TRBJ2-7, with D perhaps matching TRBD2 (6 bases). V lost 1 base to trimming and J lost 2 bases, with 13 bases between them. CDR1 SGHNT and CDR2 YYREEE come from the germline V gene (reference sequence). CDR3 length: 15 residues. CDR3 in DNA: TGTGCCAGCAGCTTGAGAAGCGGGTACGCCTACGAGCAGTACTTC. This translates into CASSLRSGYAYEQYF. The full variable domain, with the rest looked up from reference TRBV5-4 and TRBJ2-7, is ETGVTQSPTHLIKTRGQQVTLRCSSQSGHNTVSWYQQALGQGPQFIFQYYREEENGRGNFPPRFSGLQFPNYSSELNVNALELDDSALYLCASSLRSGYAYEQYFGPGTRLTVT.

CDR3 coding DNA: TGTGCCAGCAGCTTGTATGGGACAGGGACCTACGAGCAGTACTTC. Amino acids: CASSLYGTGTYEQYF. This chain joins TRBV5-5 and TRBJ2-7, with 9 bases identical to TRBD1. Germline V gene sequence: CDR1 SGHKS, CDR2 YYEKEE (reference sequence). The CDR3 has 15 amino acids. The trim removed 1 base at V and 2 bases at J, leaving 4 bases unmatched.

CDR3: CASSHRYRDGTDTQYF. CDR3 DNA: TGTGCCAGCAGCCACCGCTACAGGGACGGCACAGATACGCAGTATTTT. The chain is built from TRBV3-1 (or the pseudogene TRBV3-2) and TRBJ2-3, with D perhaps TRBD1 (6 bases). Germline V gene lookup returns CDR1 LGHDT and CDR2 YNNKEL (reference sequence). The CDR3 runs 16 residues. Deletions cut 3 bases from V and 1 base from J, with 14 bases between.

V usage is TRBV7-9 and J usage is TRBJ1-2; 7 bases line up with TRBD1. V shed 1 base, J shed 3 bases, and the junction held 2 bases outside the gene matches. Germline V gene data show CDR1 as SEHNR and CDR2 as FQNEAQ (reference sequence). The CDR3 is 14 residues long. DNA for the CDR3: TGTGCCAGCAGCTTAGATGACAGGGACTATGGCTACACCTTC. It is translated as CASSLDDRDYGYTF.

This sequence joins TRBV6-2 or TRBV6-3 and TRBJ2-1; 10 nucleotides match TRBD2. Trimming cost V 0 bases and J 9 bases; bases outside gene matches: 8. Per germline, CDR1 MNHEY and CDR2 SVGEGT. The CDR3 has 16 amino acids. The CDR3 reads CASSYSFQRGGVEQFF. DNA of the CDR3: TGTGCCAGCAGTTACTCCTTCCAGCGGGGGGGTGTTGAGCAGTTCTTC.

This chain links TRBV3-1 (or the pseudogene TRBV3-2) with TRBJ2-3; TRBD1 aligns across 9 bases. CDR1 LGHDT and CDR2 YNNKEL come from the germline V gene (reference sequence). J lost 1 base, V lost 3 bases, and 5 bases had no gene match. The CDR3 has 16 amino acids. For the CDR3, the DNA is TGTGCCAGCAGCCAGCCCCGGGACAGGGGCACAGATACGCAGTATTTT. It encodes CASSQPRDRGTDTQYF.